The clone carrying this TCR beta chain was observed at least ten times. Researchers tagged individual cDNA molecules with unique molecular identifiers. Each CDR3 protein is one row after TCRdb ran MiXCR on the 5' RACE reads. The sample includes around 26,000 distinct CDR3 sequences, approximately 4% seen only once; the top ten take roughly 4.2%. The record originates from a study of early T cells in non-severe SARS-CoV-2 infection. Germline CDR1 and CDR2: SGHAT and FQNNGV. This CDR3 region has 14 residues. The V end lost 1 base, the J end lost 3 bases, and 10 bases lay between the germline ends. This chain connects TRBV11-2 to TRBJ2-7; TRBD1 might be the D (5 bases). The source of this sequence is an adult who was a healthcare worker with PCR-confirmed SARS-CoV-2 infection or an uninfected control (not recorded which). The specimen was whole blood. The CDR3 here is CASSLGPQGYEQYF. Here the CDR3 DNA reads TGTGCCAGCAGCTTAGGCCCCCAGGGCTACGAGCAGTACTTC.